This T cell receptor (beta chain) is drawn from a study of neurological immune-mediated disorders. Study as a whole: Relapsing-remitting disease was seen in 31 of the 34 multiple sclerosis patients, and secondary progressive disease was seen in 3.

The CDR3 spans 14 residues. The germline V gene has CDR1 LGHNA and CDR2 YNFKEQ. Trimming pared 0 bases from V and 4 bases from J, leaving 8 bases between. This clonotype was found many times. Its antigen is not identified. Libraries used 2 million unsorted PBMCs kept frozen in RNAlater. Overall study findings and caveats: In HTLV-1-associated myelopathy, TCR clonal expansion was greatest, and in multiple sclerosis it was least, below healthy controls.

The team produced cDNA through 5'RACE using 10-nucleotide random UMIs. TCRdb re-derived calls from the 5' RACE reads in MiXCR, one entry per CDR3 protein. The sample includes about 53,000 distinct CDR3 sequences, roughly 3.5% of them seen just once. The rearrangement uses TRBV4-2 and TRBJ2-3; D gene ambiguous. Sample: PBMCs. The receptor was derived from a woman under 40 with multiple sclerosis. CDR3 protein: CASSQEQLADTQYF. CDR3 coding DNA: TGTGCCAGCAGCCAAGAACAGTTGGCAGATACGCAGTATTTT.